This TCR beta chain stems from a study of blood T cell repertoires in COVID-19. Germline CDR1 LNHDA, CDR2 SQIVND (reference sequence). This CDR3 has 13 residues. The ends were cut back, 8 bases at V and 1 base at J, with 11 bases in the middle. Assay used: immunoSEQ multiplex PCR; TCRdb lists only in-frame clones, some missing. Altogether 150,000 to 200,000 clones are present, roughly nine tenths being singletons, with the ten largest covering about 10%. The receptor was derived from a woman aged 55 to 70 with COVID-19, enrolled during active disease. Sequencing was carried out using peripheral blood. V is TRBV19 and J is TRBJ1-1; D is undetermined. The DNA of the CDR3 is TGTGCCAGTTCGGAGGAGGCGAACACTGAAGCTTTCTTT. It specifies CASSEEANTEAFF.